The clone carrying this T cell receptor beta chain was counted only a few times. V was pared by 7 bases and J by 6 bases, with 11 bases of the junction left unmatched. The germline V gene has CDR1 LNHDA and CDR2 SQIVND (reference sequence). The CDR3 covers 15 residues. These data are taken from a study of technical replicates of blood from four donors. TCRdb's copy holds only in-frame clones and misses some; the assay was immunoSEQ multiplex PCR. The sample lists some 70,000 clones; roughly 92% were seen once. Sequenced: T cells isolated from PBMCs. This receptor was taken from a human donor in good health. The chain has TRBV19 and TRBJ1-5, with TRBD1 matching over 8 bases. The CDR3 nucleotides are TGTGCCAGTAACCGAGACAGGGGAGGAGGTCAGCCCCAGCATTTT. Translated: CASNRDRGGGQPQHF.